The clone carrying this TCR beta chain was seen many times. Its antigen remains unknown. Time point defined: patch test 1, 2 weeks after DPC sensitization. As to treatment: therapeutic diphenylcyclopropenone sensitization with weekly scalp DPC. This sample is drawn from a study of human T cells and chemical hapten exposure. Study overall: Across its roughly 24 weeks, the study gave patients weekly diphenylcyclopropenone doses to the scalp. Study observations and caveats: TCRs exceeding 1 in 1000 frequency stayed unchanged with DPC sensitization.

From the RACE reads, TCRdb called clonotypes with MiXCR, one entry per CDR3 protein. The data hold approximately 71,000 distinct CDR3 sequences, with approximately 9.4% observed a single time. This CDR3 region has 15 residues. Per germline, CDR1 LGHDT and CDR2 YNNKEL (reference sequence). Trimming cost V 1 base and J 5 bases, with 15 bases left between them. This sequence joins TRBV3-1 and TRBJ2-7; possibly TRBD1 for D (6 bases). The TCR sequence derives from a woman aged 40-49 years with alopecia areata. Some clones in this sample may be carry-over from other donors' samples. The material sequenced was whole blood, taken in connection with sensitization to the hapten diphenylcyclopropenone (DPC). The CDR3 nucleotides are TGTGCCAGCAGCCAAGTAATACAGGGATTCCACGAGCAGTACTTC. It is translated as CASSQVIQGFHEQYF.